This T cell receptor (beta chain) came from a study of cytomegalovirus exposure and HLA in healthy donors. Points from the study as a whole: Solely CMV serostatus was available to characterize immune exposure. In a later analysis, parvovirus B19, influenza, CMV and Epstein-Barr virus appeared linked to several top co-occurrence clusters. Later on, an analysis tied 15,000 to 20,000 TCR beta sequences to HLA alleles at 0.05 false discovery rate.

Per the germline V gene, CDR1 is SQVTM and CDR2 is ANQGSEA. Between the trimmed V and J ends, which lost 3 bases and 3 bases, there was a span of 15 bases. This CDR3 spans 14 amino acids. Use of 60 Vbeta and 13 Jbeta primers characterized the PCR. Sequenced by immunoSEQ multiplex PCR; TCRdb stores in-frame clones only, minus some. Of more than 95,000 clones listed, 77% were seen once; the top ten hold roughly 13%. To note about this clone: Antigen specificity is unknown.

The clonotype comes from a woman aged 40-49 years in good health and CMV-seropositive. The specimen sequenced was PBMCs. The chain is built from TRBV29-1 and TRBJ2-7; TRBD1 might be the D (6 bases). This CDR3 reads CSVETGHLSYEQYF. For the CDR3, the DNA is TGCAGCGTTGAGACAGGCCACCTGAGCTACGAGCAGTACTTC.